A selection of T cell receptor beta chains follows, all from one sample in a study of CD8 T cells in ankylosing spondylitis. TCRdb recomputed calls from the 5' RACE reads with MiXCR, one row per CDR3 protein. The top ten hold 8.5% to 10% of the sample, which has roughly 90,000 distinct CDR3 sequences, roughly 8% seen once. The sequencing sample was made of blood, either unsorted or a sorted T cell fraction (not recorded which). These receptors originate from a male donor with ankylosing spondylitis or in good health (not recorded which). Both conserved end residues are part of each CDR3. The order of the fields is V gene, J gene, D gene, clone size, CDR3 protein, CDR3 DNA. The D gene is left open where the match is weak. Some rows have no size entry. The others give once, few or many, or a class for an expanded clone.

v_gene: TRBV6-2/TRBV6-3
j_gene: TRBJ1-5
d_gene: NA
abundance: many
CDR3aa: CASMGTGQPQHF
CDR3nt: TGTGCCAGCATGGGGACGGGGCAGCCCCAGCATTTT

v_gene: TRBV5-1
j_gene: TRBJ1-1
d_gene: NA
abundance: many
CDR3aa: CASGSLGGGVEAFF
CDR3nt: TGCGCCAGCGGGAGCCTTGGGGGTGGAGTTGAAGCTTTCTTT

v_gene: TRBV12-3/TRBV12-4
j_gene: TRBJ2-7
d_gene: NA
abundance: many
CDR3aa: CASSQWGPYEQYF
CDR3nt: TGTGCCAGCAGTCAGTGGGGACCCTACGAGCAGTACTTC

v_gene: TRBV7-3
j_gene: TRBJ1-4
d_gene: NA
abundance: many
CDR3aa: CASSLSRATNEKLFF
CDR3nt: TGTGCCAGCAGCTTAAGCAGGGCAACTAATGAAAAACTGTTTTTT

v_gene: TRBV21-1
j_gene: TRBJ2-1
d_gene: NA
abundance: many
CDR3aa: CASSKDRHNEQFF
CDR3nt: TGTGCCAGCAGCAAAGACAGGCACAATGAGCAGTTCTTC

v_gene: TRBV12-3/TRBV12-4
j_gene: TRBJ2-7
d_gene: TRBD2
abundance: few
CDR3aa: CVSGLAASYEQYF
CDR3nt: TGTGTTAGTGGACTAGCGGCTTCCTACGAGCAGTACTTC

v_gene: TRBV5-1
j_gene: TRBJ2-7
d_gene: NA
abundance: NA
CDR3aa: CASSFGLPPAYEQYF
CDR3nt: TGCGCCAGCAGCTTCGGACTCCCCCCGGCTTACGAGCAGTACTTC

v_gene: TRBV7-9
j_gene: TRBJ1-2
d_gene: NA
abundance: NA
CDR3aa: CASGGGHGYTF
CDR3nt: TGTGCCTCCGGGGGAGGACATGGCTACACCTTC

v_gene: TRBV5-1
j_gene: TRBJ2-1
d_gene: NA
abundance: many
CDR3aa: CASSSWLASNNEQFF
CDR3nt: TGCGCCAGCAGTTCATGGCTAGCATCTAACAATGAGCAGTTCTTC

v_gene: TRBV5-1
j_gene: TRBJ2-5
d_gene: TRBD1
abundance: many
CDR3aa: CASSLETGEEETQYF
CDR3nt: TGCGCCAGCAGCTTAGAGACAGGGGAAGAAGAGACCCAGTACTTC

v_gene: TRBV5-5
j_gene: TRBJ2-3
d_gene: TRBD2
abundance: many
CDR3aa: CASSLSGTRGGDTQYF
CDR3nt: TGTGCCAGCAGCTTGTCCGGGACTAGGGGTGGAGATACGCAGTATTTT

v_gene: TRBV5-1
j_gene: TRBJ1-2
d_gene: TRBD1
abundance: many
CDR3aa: CASRETGQPSNYGYTF
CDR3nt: TGCGCCAGCAGGGAGACGGGACAGCCTTCTAACTATGGCTACACCTTC

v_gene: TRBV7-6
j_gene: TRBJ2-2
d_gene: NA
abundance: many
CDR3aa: CASSLAGGDTGELFF
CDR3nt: TGTGCCAGCAGCTTGGCAGGGGGGGACACCGGGGAGCTGTTTTTT

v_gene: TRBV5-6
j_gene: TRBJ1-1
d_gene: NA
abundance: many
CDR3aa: CASSPGTRNTEAFF
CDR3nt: TGTGCCAGCAGCCCGGGGACGCGGAACACTGAAGCTTTCTTT

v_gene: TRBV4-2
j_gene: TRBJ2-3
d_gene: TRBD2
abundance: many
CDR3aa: CASSGLAGGTDTQYF
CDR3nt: TGTGCCAGCTCCGGACTAGCGGGGGGCACAGATACGCAGTATTTT

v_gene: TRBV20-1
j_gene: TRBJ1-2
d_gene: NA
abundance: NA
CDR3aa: CSARNTGWENYGYTF
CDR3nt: TGCAGTGCTCGCAATACAGGGTGGGAAAACTATGGCTACACCTTC

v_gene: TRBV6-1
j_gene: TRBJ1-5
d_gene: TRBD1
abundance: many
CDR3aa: CASSEMRTGLQHF
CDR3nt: TGTGCCAGCAGTGAAATGAGGACAGGCTTACAGCATTTT

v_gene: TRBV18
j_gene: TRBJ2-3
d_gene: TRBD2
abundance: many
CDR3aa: CASSQRLAEGTDTQYF
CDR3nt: TGTGCCAGCTCACAAAGACTAGCGGAGGGGACAGATACGCAGTATTTT

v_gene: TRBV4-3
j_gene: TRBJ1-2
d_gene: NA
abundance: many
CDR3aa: CASSLRGGDGYTF
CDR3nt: TGCGCCAGCAGCCTCAGGGGCGGGGATGGCTACACCTTC

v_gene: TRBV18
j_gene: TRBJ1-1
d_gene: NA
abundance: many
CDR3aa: CASSPALSPGTEAFF
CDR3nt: TGTGCCAGCTCACCCGCCCTTAGTCCGGGCACTGAAGCTTTCTTT

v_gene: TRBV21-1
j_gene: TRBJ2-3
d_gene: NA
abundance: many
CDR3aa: CASSKVPTWASTDTQYF
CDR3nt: TGTGCCAGCAGCAAAGTACCCACTTGGGCTAGCACAGATACGCAGTATTTT

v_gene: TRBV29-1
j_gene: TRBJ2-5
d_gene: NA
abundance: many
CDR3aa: CSVTFRPETQYF
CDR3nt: TGCAGCGTTACCTTTCGCCCAGAGACCCAGTACTTC

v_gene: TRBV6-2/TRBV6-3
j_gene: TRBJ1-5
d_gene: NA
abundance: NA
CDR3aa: CASSPAGGKNQPQHF
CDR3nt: TGTGCCAGCAGTCCCGCGGGAGGGAAGAATCAGCCCCAGCATTTT

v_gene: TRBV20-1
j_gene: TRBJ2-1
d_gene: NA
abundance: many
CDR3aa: CSAPAYNEQFF
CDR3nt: TGCAGTGCACCAGCCTACAATGAGCAGTTCTTC

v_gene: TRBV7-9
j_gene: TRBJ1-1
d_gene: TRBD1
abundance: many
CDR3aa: CAISALLQGEPEAFF
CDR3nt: TGTGCCATCAGCGCCCTCCTCCAGGGGGAGCCTGAAGCTTTCTTT

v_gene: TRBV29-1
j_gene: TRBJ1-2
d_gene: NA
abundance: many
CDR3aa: CSVGTGDYNGYTF
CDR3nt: TGCAGCGTCGGGACGGGGGATTATAATGGCTACACCTTC

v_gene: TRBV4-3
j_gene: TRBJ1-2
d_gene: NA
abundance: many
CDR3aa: CASSQDLRLGYTF
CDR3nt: TGCGCCAGCAGCCAAGATCTGAGGTTAGGCTACACCTTC

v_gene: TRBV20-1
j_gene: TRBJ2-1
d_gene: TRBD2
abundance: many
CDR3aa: CSAGGNEQFF
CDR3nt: TGTAGCGCGGGGGGGAATGAGCAGTTCTTC

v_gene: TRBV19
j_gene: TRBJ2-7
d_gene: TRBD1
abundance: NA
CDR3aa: CASSPRHRGNNEQYF
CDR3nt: TGTGCCAGTAGCCCTCGGCACAGGGGCAACAACGAGCAGTACTTC

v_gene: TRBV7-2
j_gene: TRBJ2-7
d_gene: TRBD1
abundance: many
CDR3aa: CASSWGTGDYEQYF
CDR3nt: TGTGCCAGCAGCTGGGGGACAGGAGACTACGAGCAGTACTTC

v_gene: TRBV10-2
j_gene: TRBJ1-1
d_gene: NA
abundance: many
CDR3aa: CASSESTEIGTEAFF
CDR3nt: TGCGCCAGCAGTGAGTCGACTGAGATAGGGACTGAAGCTTTCTTT

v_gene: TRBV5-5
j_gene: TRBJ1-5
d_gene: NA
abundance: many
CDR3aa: CASSQVTNQPQHF
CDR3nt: TGTGCCAGCAGTCAGGTTACGAATCAGCCCCAGCATTTT

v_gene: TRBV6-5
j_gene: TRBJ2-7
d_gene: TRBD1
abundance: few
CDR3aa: CASSSTGQGFPYEQYF
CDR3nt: TGTGCCAGCAGTTCAACAGGACAGGGCTTTCCCTACGAGCAGTACTTC

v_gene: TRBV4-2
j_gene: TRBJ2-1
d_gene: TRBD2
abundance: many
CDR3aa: CASSQSSGIPDEQFF
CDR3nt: TGTGCCAGCAGCCAATCCAGCGGGATCCCTGACGAGCAGTTCTTC

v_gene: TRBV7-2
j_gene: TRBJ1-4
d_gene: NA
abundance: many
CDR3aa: CASSRDPRHEKLFF
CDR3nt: TGTGCCAGCAGCCGGGACCCGCGACATGAAAAACTGTTTTTT

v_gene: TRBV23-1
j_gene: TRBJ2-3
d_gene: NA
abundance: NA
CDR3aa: CAAPPGPGGTDTQYF
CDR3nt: TGCGCCGCGCCCCCGGGTCCTGGCGGCACAGATACGCAGTATTTT

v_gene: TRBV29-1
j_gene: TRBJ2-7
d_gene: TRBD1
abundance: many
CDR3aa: CSVGQGSEEQYF
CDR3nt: TGCAGCGTTGGACAGGGATCAGAAGAGCAGTACTTC

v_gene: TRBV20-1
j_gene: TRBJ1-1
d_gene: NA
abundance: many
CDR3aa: CSARDRAEAFF
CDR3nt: TGCAGTGCTAGAGATAGGGCCGAAGCTTTCTTT

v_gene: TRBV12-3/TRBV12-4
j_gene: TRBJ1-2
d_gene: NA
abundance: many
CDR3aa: CASSLSKSGYTF
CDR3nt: TGTGCCAGCAGTTTAAGCAAGAGCGGCTACACCTTC

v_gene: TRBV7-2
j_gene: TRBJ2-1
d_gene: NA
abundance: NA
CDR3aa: CASSLVSFTNEQFF
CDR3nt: TGTGCCAGCAGCTTGGTTAGCTTCACCAATGAGCAGTTCTTC

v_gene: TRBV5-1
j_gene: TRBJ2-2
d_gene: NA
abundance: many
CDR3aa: CASSLEDTLNTGELFF
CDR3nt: TGCGCCAGCAGCTTGGAGGATACCCTGAACACCGGGGAGCTGTTTTTT

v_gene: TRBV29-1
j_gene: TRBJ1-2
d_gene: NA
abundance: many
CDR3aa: CSVDDLGIMDEDYGYTF
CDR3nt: TGCAGCGTTGACGACCTCGGGATAATGGATGAAGACTATGGCTACACCTTC

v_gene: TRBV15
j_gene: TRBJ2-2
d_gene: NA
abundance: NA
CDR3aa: CATSRVTRGELFF
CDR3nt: TGTGCCACCAGCAGAGTAACCCGGGGGGAGCTGTTTTTT

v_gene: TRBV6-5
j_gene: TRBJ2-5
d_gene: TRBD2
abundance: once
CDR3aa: CASSYGGRRETQYF
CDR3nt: TGTGCCAGCAGTTACGGCGGGAGAAGGGAGACCCAGTACTTC

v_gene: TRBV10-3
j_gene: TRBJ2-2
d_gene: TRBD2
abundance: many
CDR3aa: CAISEGTSGDTGELFF
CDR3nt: TGTGCCATCAGTGAGGGGACTAGCGGCGACACCGGGGAGCTGTTTTTT

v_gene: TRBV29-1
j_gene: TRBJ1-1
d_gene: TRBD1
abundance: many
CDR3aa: CSDQGQGARTEAFF
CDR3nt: TGCAGCGACCAAGGACAGGGGGCGAGGACTGAAGCTTTCTTT

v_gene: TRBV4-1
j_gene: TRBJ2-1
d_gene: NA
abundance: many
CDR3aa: CASSQDLGLLPQFF
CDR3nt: TGCGCCAGCAGCCAAGATCTGGGGCTACTCCCTCAGTTCTTC

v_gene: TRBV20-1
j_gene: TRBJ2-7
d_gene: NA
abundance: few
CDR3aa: CSARDGEGTDYEQYF
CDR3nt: TGCAGTGCTAGAGATGGGGAAGGGACCGACTACGAGCAGTACTTC

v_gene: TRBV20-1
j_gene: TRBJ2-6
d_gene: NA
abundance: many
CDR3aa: CSASPRSSGANVLTF
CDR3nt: TGCAGTGCTAGTCCCAGATCCTCTGGGGCCAACGTCCTGACTTTC

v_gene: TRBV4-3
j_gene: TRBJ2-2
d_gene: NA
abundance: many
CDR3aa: CASSQDTGQSNTGELFF
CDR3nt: TGCGCCAGCAGCCAAGATACCGGACAATCGAACACCGGGGAGCTGTTTTTT

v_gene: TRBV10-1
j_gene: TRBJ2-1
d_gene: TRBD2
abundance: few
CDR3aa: CASSVLTGTRNNEQFF
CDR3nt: TGCGCCAGCAGCGTTCTAACCGGGACTAGGAACAATGAGCAGTTCTTC

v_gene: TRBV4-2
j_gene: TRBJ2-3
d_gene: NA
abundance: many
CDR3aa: CASSQDRLVGDTQYF
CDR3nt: TGTGCCAGCAGCCAAGATAGGCTAGTGGGCGATACGCAGTATTTT

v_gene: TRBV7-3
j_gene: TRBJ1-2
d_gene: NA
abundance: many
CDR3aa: CASSSWTGRGGYTF
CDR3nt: TGTGCCAGCAGCTCCTGGACCGGGAGGGGTGGCTACACCTTC

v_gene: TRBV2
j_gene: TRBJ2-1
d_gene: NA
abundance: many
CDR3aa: CASKGVHNEQFF
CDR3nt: TGTGCCAGCAAAGGGGTACACAATGAGCAGTTCTTC

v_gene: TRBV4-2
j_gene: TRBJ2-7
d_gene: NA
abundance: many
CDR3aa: CASSQELYQRLSEQYF
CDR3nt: TGTGCCAGCAGCCAAGAACTTTACCAGCGGTTGAGCGAGCAGTACTTC

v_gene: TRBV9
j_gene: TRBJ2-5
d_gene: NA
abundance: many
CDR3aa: CASSVEWGDQYF
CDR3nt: TGTGCCAGCAGCGTAGAGTGGGGGGACCAGTACTTC

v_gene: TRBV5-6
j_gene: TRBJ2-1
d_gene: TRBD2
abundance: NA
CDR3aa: CASSLGGVSSYNEQFF
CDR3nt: TGTGCCAGCAGCCTCGGGGGGGTGAGCTCCTACAATGAGCAGTTCTTC

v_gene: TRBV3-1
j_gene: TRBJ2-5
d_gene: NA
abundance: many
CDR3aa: CASTGRGIGTGEETQYF
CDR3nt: TGTGCCAGCACAGGGAGGGGAATCGGGACAGGAGAAGAGACCCAGTACTTC

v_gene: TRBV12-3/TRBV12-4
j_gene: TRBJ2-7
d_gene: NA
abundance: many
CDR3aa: CASSQEGGLPYEQYF
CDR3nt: TGTGCCAGCAGCCAAGAAGGGGGGCTTCCCTACGAGCAGTACTTC

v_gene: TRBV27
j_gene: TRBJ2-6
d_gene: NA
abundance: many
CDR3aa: CASSPGANVLTF
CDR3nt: TGTGCCAGCAGTCCTGGGGCCAACGTCCTGACTTTC